Presented here are 25 T cell receptor beta chains from one specimen sequenced in a study of blood T cell repertoires in COVID-19. Assay: immunoSEQ multiplex PCR; the TCRdb copy retains only in-frame clones and omits some. The sample contains a few hundred thousand clones, about 90% of which appear only once. The sequencing sample was made of PBMCs or T cells enriched from blood (not recorded which). The source of these receptors is a woman aged 25 to 39 who had recovered from COVID-19.

The V and J genes are TRBV29-1 and TRBJ2-7; the D gene is possibly TRBD1 (6 bases). The germline V gene encodes CDR1 SQVTM and CDR2 ANQGSEA. The CDR3 runs 12 residues. V lost 4 bases and J lost 2, with 9 bases in between. CDR3: CSVVGTTYEQYF. The CDR3 DNA sequence: TGCAGCGTTGTAGGGACAACCTACGAGCAGTACTTC.

The gene calls are TRBV11-2 and TRBJ2-7; perhaps TRBD2 as D (5 bases). This CDR3 is 13 amino acids long. V was cut by 3 bases and J by 5 bases, with 11 bases left in between. Germline V lookup: CDR1 SGHAT, CDR2 FQNNGV. This CDR3 is CASSFPGGHEQYF. DNA for the CDR3: TGTGCCAGCAGCTTTCCAGGAGGCCACGAGCAGTACTTC.

This clone has ten or more counts. This specimen includes other DNA sequences encoding the same CDR3. The V call is TRBV3-1 (or the pseudogene TRBV3-2), the J call TRBJ1-3; no clear D. The germline CDR1 and CDR2 sequences are LGHDT and YNNKEL (reference sequence). The CDR3 covers 14 residues. V lost 2 bases, J lost 1 base, and 6 bases lay in between. The CDR3 region has the DNA TGTGCCAGCAGCCAACGGGTGTCTGGAAACACCATATATTTT. Protein: CASSQRVSGNTIYF.

This clone was seen only once. The rearrangement uses TRBV29-1 and TRBJ1-4; D is undetermined. Germline V lookup: CDR1 SQVTM, CDR2 ANQGSEA. This CDR3 is 11 amino acids long. V dropped 4 bases and J dropped 9 bases, with 9 bases sitting between them. CDR3 nucleotide sequence: TGCAGCGTTGGCGGGGATCAAAAACTGTTTTTT. It yields the protein CSVGGDQKLFF.

V and J are TRBV29-1 and TRBJ1-5; D unresolved. CDR3 length: 10 residues. Germline CDR1 SQVTM, CDR2 ANQGSEA. Trimming cost V 4 bases and J 5 bases, with 3 bases left between them. The CDR3 sequence: CSVGDQPQHF. CDR3 coding DNA: TGCAGCGTTGGAGATCAGCCCCAGCATTTT.

This chain uses TRBV28 with TRBJ2-7, with D maybe TRBD1 (5 bases). V lost 6 bases and J lost 5, with 8 bases in between. The CDR3 consists of 11 residues. The germline CDR1 and CDR2 sequences are MDHEN and SYDVKM. The CDR3 is CASRQGHEQYF. The CDR3 DNA reads TGTGCCAGCAGGCAGGGTCACGAGCAGTACTTC.

CDR3 amino acids: CSVVPPGSSYEQYF. The CDR3 DNA is TGCAGCGTCGTTCCCCCCGGGAGCTCCTACGAGCAGTACTTC. This chain links TRBV29-1 with TRBJ2-7; D possibly corresponds to TRBD2 (6 bases). There are 14 residues in the CDR3. Germline-derived CDR1 and CDR2 are SQVTM and ANQGSEA. Trimming cost V 6 bases and J 0 bases, with 15 bases left between them.

The chain combines TRBV7-9 with TRBJ1-2, with D perhaps matching TRBD1 (5 bases). Germline assignment: CDR1 SEHNR and CDR2 FQNEAQ (reference sequence). The CDR3 runs to 14 residues. Trimming took 4 bases from V and 3 from J, leaving 12 bases between them. The CDR3 loop reads CASSSRDSHYGYTF. In DNA form, the CDR3 reads TGTGCCAGCAGCTCCAGAGACAGCCACTATGGCTACACCTTC.

The chain combines TRBV9 with TRBJ1-1; D unclear. The germline gives CDR1 SGDLS, CDR2 YYNGEE. The CDR3 is 12 residues long. Trimming took off 0 bases at V and 5 bases at J, with 5 bases between the two ends. The CDR3 loop reads CASSVGETEAFF. The CDR3, as DNA: TGTGCCAGCAGCGTAGGAGAAACTGAAGCTTTCTTT.

This CDR3 is CASSVRSQAPYNEQFF. The CDR3 nucleotides are TGTGCCAGCAGCGTCCGCTCTCAGGCCCCCTACAATGAGCAGTTCTTC. This chain links TRBV9 with TRBJ2-1; no clear D. This CDR3 has 16 amino acids. Trimming removed 2 bases from V and 2 bases from J, with 14 bases in between. Per the germline V gene, CDR1 is SGDLS and CDR2 is YYNGEE.

The CDR3 nucleotides are TGTGCCAGCAGCTTACAGGGTTCGGGGAACACTGAAGCTTTCTTT. Encoded protein: CASSLQGSGNTEAFF. This chain connects TRBV9 to TRBJ1-1, with D perhaps matching TRBD1 (6 bases). The CDR3 loop spans 15 amino acids. The germline V gene has CDR1 SGDLS and CDR2 YYNGEE. Trimming removed 4 bases from V and 1 base from J, with 14 bases in between.

Comment on this clone: The sample contains more than one DNA sequence encoding this CDR3. The chain has TRBV19 and TRBJ1-1; D call uncertain. Germline CDR1 and CDR2: LNHDA and SQIVND (reference sequence). The CDR3 has 13 amino acids. V lost 3 bases to trimming and J lost 0 bases, with 5 bases between them. The CDR3 nucleotides are TGTGCCAGTAGTATCCGAGTGAACACTGAAGCTTTCTTT. Protein sequence: CASSIRVNTEAFF.

The chain recombines TRBV9 with TRBJ1-2; tentative D call: TRBD1 (6 bases). The V end lost 1 base, the J end lost 2 bases, and 12 bases lay between the germline ends. Germline CDR1 is SGDLS and CDR2 is YYNGEE. The CDR3 loop spans 15 amino acids. This CDR3 reads CASSVTGLPNYGYTF. In DNA form, the CDR3 reads TGTGCCAGCAGCGTAACAGGGCTCCCAAACTATGGCTACACCTTC.

V and J are TRBV24-1 and TRBJ1-6; perhaps TRBD1 as D (5 bases). Germline lookup yields CDR1 KGHDR and CDR2 SFDVKD. V shed 2 bases and J shed 10 bases, with 11 bases lying between them. The CDR3 consists of 14 residues. CDR3 sequence reads: CATSDSGYRSPLHF. CDR3 nucleotides: TGTGCCACCAGTGATTCAGGGTATCGCTCACCCCTCCACTTT.

This clone came up once. V gene TRBV14 combines with J gene TRBJ1-1; TRBD1 is a possible D gene (5 bases). The germline V and J ends were trimmed by 2 bases and 5 bases, with 18 bases remaining between them. Germline V lookup: CDR1 SGHDN, CDR2 FVKESK. This CDR3 is built from 16 residues. The DNA of the CDR3 is TGTGCCAGCAGCCAACCCTCCGCAGGGAAAAGGACTGAAGCTTTCTTT. Its translation: CASSQPSAGKRTEAFF.

A few counts support this clone. This chain joins TRBV11-3 and TRBJ2-7; TRBD2 might be the D (7 bases). CDR1 is SGHNT, CDR2 YENEEA, per germline. The CDR3 covers 16 residues. Trimming shortened V by 0 bases and J by 2 bases, and 14 bases separated the two germline ends. The CDR3 DNA reads TGTGCCAGCAGCTTAGAGAGGGGAGGGGGAACCTACGAGCAGTACTTC. Protein sequence: CASSLERGGGTYEQYF.

The chain joins TRBV5-6 to TRBJ1-6; 10 nucleotides agree with TRBD1. Germline values: CDR1 SGHDT, CDR2 YYEEEE. The CDR3 spans 11 residues. V shed 3 bases, J shed 19 bases, and the junction held 4 bases outside the gene matches. The CDR3: CASSSGQGEHF. The CDR3 region has the DNA TGTGCCAGCAGCTCTGGACAGGGGGAACACTTT. Supplemented by reference TRBV5-6 and TRBJ1-6, the full variable domain reads DAGVTQSPTHLIKTRGQQVTLRCSPKSGHDTVSWYQQALGQGPQFIFQYYEEEERQRGNFPDRFSGHQFPNYSSELNVNALLLGDSALYLCASSSGQGEHFGNGTRLTVT.

V and J are TRBV18 and TRBJ2-1, with D possibly matching TRBD1 (6 bases). Germline V gene data show CDR1 as KGHSH and CDR2 as LQKENI. The CDR3 contains 17 residues. V was pared by 1 base and J by 3 bases, with 16 bases between. The CDR3 sequence: CASSPLVPGQVYNEQFF. Written as DNA, the CDR3 is TGTGCCAGCTCACCACTGGTTCCGGGACAAGTCTACAATGAGCAGTTCTTC.

V and J are TRBV5-1 and TRBJ2-7, with D uncertain. The CDR3 covers 14 residues. The V and J ends lost 2 bases and 0 bases respectively, with 9 bases between them. Germline assignment: CDR1 SGHRS and CDR2 YFSETQ. CDR3 protein: CASSFRSSSYEQYF. CDR3 in DNA: TGCGCCAGCAGCTTTCGATCGAGCTCCTACGAGCAGTACTTC.

The chain links TRBV3-1 (or the pseudogene TRBV3-2) to TRBJ1-5; a possible D gene is TRBD1 (5 bases). Germline assignment: CDR1 LGHDT and CDR2 YNNKEL (reference sequence). V was shortened by 1 base and J by 11 bases, with 9 bases between the two germline ends. The CDR3 is 12 amino acids. This CDR3 reads CASSQGQLAQHF. The CDR3 bases are TGTGCCAGCAGCCAAGGACAGTTGGCCCAGCATTTT.

At least ten counts were recorded for this clone. The chain recombines TRBV28 with TRBJ1-3; D not resolved. Deletions cut 4 bases from V and 5 bases from J, with 3 bases between. The CDR3 is 11 amino acids. The V gene's germline CDR1 is MDHEN and CDR2 SYDVKM. This CDR3 is CASSSRNTIYF. The DNA of the CDR3 is TGTGCCAGCAGTTCCAGAAACACCATATATTTT.

The chain couples TRBV5-1 to TRBJ2-5; D is ambiguous. With 4 bases removed from V and 3 bases from J, the gap between germline ends came to 19 bases. The length of the CDR3 is 16 residues. Germline values: CDR1 SGHRS, CDR2 YFSETQ. Written as DNA, the CDR3 is TGCGCCAGCAGCCCCCAGATGGGCCCCCCGAAAGAGACCCAGTACTTC. As protein: CASSPQMGPPKETQYF.

Here the CDR3 reads CATTRDNNSNQPQHF. Written as DNA, the CDR3 is TGTGCCACCACCAGGGATAATAATAGCAATCAGCCCCAGCATTTT. The rearrangement links TRBV24-1 to TRBJ1-5; maybe TRBD1 (5 bases). Trimming stripped 8 bases from V and 0 bases from J, with 13 bases between. The germline V gene encodes CDR1 KGHDR and CDR2 SFDVKD. This CDR3 has 15 amino acids.

V is TRBV19 and J is TRBJ1-5; 10 nucleotides agree with TRBD1. Germline assignment: CDR1 LNHDA and CDR2 SQIVND (reference sequence). The CDR3 runs 20 residues. Trimming cost V 3 bases and J 6 bases; bases outside gene matches: 20. DNA of the CDR3: TGTGCCAGTAGTATCTGGATCGACAGGGGGCTGCCCTATTGGGCTCAGCCCCAGCATTTT. Translated, it gives CASSIWIDRGLPYWAQPQHF.

The CDR3 nucleotides are TGTGCCAGCAGATCCCTACGACAGGGGGTCTACGAGCAGTACTTC. It translates to CASRSLRQGVYEQYF. This chain joins TRBV27 and TRBJ2-7, with 9 bases lining up with TRBD1. V gave up 6 bases and J gave up 3 bases; unmatched junction bases: 9. This CDR3 has 15 residues. The germline gives CDR1 MNHEY, CDR2 SMNVEV (reference sequence).